Following are 4 T cell receptor beta chains from one sample sequenced in a study of T cells of healthy individuals. Using its own MiXCR run on the 5' RACE reads, TCRdb lists one record per CDR3 protein. This table holds more than 85,000 distinct CDR3 sequences, about 16% found once. These receptor sequences come from a human donor in good health.

The chain recombines TRBV10-3 with TRBJ1-2, with D hard to call. With 10 bases removed from V and 5 bases from J, the gap between germline ends came to 11 bases. This CDR3 region has 11 residues. From germline, CDR1 is ENHRY and CDR2 SYGVKD. In DNA, the CDR3 is TGTGCCACCTCTATAGAGTATGGCTACACCTTC. Protein sequence: CATSIEYGYTF.

Ten or more counts support this clonotype. Here the CDR3 DNA reads TGCAGCGTTGGGTTTGGTGGGGCCAACGTCCTGACTTTC. It codes for CSVGFGGANVLTF. The chain uses TRBV29-1 and TRBJ2-6; no clear D. Trimming left V 4 bases short and J 3 bases short, with 7 bases between. The CDR3 is 13 residues long. Germline lookup yields CDR1 SQVTM and CDR2 ANQGSEA.

The chain links TRBV4-3 to TRBJ1-1; D is unclear. Germline V gene lookup returns CDR1 LGHNA and CDR2 YSLEER. Trimming removed 0 bases at V and 0 bases at J, with 8 bases between. The CDR3 covers 15 residues. The CDR3: CASSQETFVNTEAFF. CDR3 nucleotides: TGCGCCAGCAGCCAAGAGACGTTTGTGAACACTGAAGCTTTCTTT.

The rearrangement links TRBV5-1 to TRBJ1-1, with 7 bases that match TRBD1. Germline values: CDR1 SGHRS, CDR2 YFSETQ. This CDR3 contains 15 residues. The ends lost 0 bases at V and 1 base at J; junction bases unmatched: 3. CDR3 in amino acids: CASSLGQGENTEAFF. The CDR3 nucleotides are TGCGCCAGCAGCTTGGGACAGGGAGAGAACACTGAAGCTTTCTTT.